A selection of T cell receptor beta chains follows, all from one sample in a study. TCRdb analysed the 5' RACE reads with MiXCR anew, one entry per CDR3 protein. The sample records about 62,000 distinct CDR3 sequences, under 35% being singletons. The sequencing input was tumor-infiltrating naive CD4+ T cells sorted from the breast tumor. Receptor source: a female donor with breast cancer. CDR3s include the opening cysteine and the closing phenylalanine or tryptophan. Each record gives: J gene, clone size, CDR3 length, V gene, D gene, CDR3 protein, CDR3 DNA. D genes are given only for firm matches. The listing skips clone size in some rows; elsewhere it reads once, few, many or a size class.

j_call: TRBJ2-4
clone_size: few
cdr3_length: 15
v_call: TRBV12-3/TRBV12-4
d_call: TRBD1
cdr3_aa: CASSLIQGAKNIQYF
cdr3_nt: TGTGCCAGCAGTTTAATACAGGGGGCCAAAAACATTCAGTACTTC

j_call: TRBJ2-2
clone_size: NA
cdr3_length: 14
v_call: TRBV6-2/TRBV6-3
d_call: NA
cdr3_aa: CASSYPRRAGELFF
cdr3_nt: TGTGCCAGCAGTTACCCTAGGAGAGCCGGGGAGCTGTTTTTT

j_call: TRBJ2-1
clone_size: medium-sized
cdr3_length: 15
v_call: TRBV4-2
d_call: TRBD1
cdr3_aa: CASSHYGTGNDEQFF
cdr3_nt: TGTGCCAGCAGCCATTACGGGACAGGGAACGATGAGCAGTTCTTC

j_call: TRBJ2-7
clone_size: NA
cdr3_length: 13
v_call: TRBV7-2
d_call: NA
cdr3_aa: CASSLETEYEQYF
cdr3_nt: TGTGCCAGCAGCTTAGAAACGGAGTACGAGCAGTACTTC

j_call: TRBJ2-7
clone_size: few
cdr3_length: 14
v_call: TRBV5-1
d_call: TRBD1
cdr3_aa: CASSLGQGRDEQYF
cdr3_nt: TGCGCCAGCAGCTTGGGACAGGGAAGGGACGAGCAGTACTTC

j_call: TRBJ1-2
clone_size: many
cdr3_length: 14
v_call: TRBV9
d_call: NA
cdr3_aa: CASSEDPQLGGYTF
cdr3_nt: TGTGCCAGCAGCGAAGACCCCCAGTTAGGTGGCTACACCTTC

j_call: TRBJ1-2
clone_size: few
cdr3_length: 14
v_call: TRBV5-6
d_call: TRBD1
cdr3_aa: CASSRMTGEGGYTF
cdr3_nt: TGTGCCAGCAGCCGTATGACAGGGGAAGGTGGCTACACCTTC

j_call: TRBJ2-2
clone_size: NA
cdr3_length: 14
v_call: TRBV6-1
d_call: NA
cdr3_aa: CASSRSRNTGELFF
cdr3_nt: TGTGCCAGCAGTCGATCCCGGAACACCGGGGAGCTGTTTTTT

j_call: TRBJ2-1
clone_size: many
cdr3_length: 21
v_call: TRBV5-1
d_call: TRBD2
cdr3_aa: CASSLIASTGTSGFSYNEQFF
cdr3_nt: TGCGCCAGCAGCTTGATAGCTTCTACCGGTACTAGCGGATTCTCCTACAATGAGCAGTTCTTC

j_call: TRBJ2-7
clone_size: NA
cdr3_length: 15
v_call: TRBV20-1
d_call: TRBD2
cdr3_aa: CSARGLGTSLSEQYF
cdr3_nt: TGCAGTGCTAGAGGCCTCGGGACTAGCCTCTCCGAGCAGTACTTC

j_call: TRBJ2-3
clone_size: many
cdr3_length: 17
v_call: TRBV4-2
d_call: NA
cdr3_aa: CASSQVSSRKNTDTQYF
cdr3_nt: TGTGCCAGCAGCCAAGTATCGTCTCGAAAGAACACAGATACGCAGTATTTT

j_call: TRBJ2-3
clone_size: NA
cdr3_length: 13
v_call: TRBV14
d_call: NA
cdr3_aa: CASSQMRADTQYF
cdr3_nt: TGTGCCAGCAGCCAAATGCGGGCAGATACGCAGTATTTT